This T cell receptor beta chain was identified in a study of T cells in pancreatic ductal adenocarcinoma. The study, taken as a whole, reports: No significant tumor-blood clonality difference; means were about 0.11 and 0.072. Blood had more productive templates and roughly 7.5-fold more unique clonotypes than tumor.

Turning to this clone: The target antigen is unknown.

The germline V gene has CDR1 LNHNV and CDR2 YYDKDF (reference sequence). Deletions cut 3 bases from V and 5 bases from J, with 8 bases between. This CDR3 region has 13 residues. The data were produced by immunoSEQ multiplex PCR, yet TCRdb's version contains in-frame clones alone and is incomplete. The table has over 15,000 clones, around nine tenths seen once. Surgery without prior neoadjuvant therapy was the treatment of the selected pancreatic ductal adenocarcinoma patients. This sequence originates from a human donor with pancreatic ductal adenocarcinoma. Sequenced material: PBMCs. The chain is built from TRBV15 and TRBJ2-1; unclear D gene. The DNA for the CDR3 is TGTGCCACCAGCAGTGGGCAGCACAATGAGCAGTTCTTC. This encodes CATSSGQHNEQFF.